The sequence of this TCR beta chain was determined in a study of spatial heterogeneity in lung cancer. Across the whole study: Alpha-chain sequences were detected in numbers that were consistently lower than beta-chain sequences.

With 7 bases clipped from V and 10 bases from J, the junction kept 10 bases outside the gene matches. CDR3 size: 13 residues. From germline, CDR1 is SQVTM and CDR2 ANQGSEA. This sample's time point: sample taken at primary tumor resection. The sample holds many counts of this clonotype. No antigen is known for it. General observations from the study: The study found that expanded intratumoral alpha and beta TCR counts tracked tumor mutation counts. Coverage of tumor T cells was estimated at 6% to 8% for alpha chains and 13% for beta chains.

Each CDR3 protein is one row after TCRdb ran MiXCR on the 5' RACE reads. The repertoire consists of some 23,000 distinct CDR3 sequences, with 8.8% occurring once and the leading ten covering around 7%. The source of this sequence is a male donor with early-stage non-small cell lung cancer. The chain is built from TRBV29-1 and TRBJ1-2, with TRBD1 identical over 12 bases. The specimen was lung tumor tissue, collected at surgery. This chain's CDR3 is CSADTGQGAVYTF. The CDR3 nucleotides are TGCAGCGCCGACACGGGACAGGGGGCCGTCTACACCTTC.